The next 17 T cell receptor beta chains were all read from a single sample in a study of blood T cell repertoires in COVID-19. TCRdb's copy holds only in-frame clones and misses some; the assay was immunoSEQ multiplex PCR. The sample has some 150,000 clones, around 80% seen once. Specimen: peripheral blood. These receptors originate from a woman of 80 years or more with active or convalescent COVID-19.

This sequence joins TRBV4-1 and TRBJ2-1; a possible D gene is TRBD2 (6 bases). This CDR3 has 21 amino acids. The germline gives CDR1 MGHRA, CDR2 YSYEKL. V lost 0 bases and J 3 bases, leaving 27 bases between the germline ends. CDR3 in DNA: TGCGCCAGCAGCCAAGAGTACGGGGGATTTTCGGTTAGTCGGGGCTACAATGAGCAGTTCTTC. This encodes CASSQEYGGFSVSRGYNEQFF.

V and J are TRBV3-1 (or the pseudogene TRBV3-2) and TRBJ2-7; D call uncertain. V was clipped by 1 base and J by 1 base, with 8 bases between them. The CDR3 is 14 residues long. In germline, CDR1 is LGHDT, CDR2 YNNKEL (reference sequence). Here the CDR3 DNA reads TGTGCCAGCAGCCAAGTGACTCGATCCTACGAGCAGTACTTC. Translation gives CASSQVTRSYEQYF.

The chain links TRBV5-1 to TRBJ2-6, with D perhaps TRBD1 (5 bases). Looked up from germline, CDR1 is SGHRS and CDR2 is YFSETQ. The ends were cut back, 2 bases at V and 0 bases at J, with 12 bases in the middle. This CDR3 comprises 17 residues. The CDR3 reads CASSLRGTGSGANVLTF. In DNA, the CDR3 is TGCGCCAGCAGCTTAAGGGGTACGGGCTCTGGGGCCAACGTCCTGACTTTC.

This rearrangement joins TRBV24-1 to TRBJ2-5, with D possibly TRBD1 on 6 matching bases. The CDR3 has 19 amino acids. Germline values: CDR1 KGHDR, CDR2 SFDVKD. V lost 4 bases and J 5 bases, leaving 28 bases between the germline ends. CDR3 in amino acids: CATSERTRTGHLVGETQYF. The CDR3 DNA reads as TGTGCCACCAGTGAGCGAACCCGAACGGGACATTTGGTCGGGGAGACCCAGTACTTC.

The chain uses TRBV6-6 and TRBJ1-2; D might be TRBD1 (5 bases). The CDR3 sequence is 13 residues long. Trimming stripped 6 bases from V and 6 bases from J, with 14 bases between. Germline assignment: CDR1 MNHNY and CDR2 SVGAGI (reference sequence). CDR3 bases: TGTGCCAGCAGCCAGACAGTTGACCATGGCTACACCTTC. Protein sequence: CASSQTVDHGYTF.

J is TRBJ1-5 and V is TRBV19, with D maybe TRBD1 (6 bases). Germline V gives CDR1 LNHDA, CDR2 SQIVND (reference sequence). Trimming pared 5 bases from V and 1 base from J, leaving 6 bases between. The CDR3 is 13 residues long. The CDR3 protein is CASSQGSNQPQHF. CDR3 coding DNA: TGTGCCAGTAGTCAGGGGAGCAATCAGCCCCAGCATTTT.

The V gene is TRBV28, the J gene TRBJ1-4, with TRBD1 matching 7 bases. CDR1 and CDR2 from the germline V gene are MDHEN and SYDVKM. This CDR3 spans 18 amino acids. The V gene end was trimmed by 6 bases and the J gene end by 0 bases; junction bases not matched to a gene: 13. Written as DNA, the CDR3 is TGTGCCAGCAGCCCCCCCCGGACAGGCTCTACAACTAATGAAAAACTGTTTTTT. Its translation is CASSPPRTGSTTNEKLFF.

In this sample, this clone turned up a few times. The chain couples TRBV19 to TRBJ1-6, with TRBD1 matching 9 bases. The CDR3 extends over 15 amino acids. The germline gives CDR1 LNHDA, CDR2 SQIVND (reference sequence). The V gene end was trimmed by 3 bases and the J gene end by 9 bases; junction bases not matched to a gene: 6. CDR3 nucleotides: TGTGCCAGTAGTATCGCGGGACAGGGTGGTTCACCCCTCCACTTT. Protein sequence: CASSIAGQGGSPLHF.

This clone has just one count. The CDR3 DNA is TGTGCCAGCTCACCACAGGGGACAGGGAGCCGGGCGTACACTGAAGCTTTCTTT. Translated, it gives CASSPQGTGSRAYTEAFF. The chain employs TRBV18 and TRBJ1-1; 9 nucleotides agree with TRBD1. Per germline, CDR1 KGHSH and CDR2 LQKENI. The junction had 12 bases not matched to a gene; V was cut back by 1 base and J by 3 bases. This CDR3 is built from 18 residues.

This sequence joins TRBV3-1 (or the pseudogene TRBV3-2) and TRBJ1-1; maybe TRBD1 (5 bases). The CDR3 consists of 13 residues. Deletions cut 0 bases from V and 5 bases from J, with 7 bases between. CDR1 and CDR2 (germline): LGHDT, YNNKEL (reference sequence). CDR3 coding DNA: TGTGCCAGCAGCCAAGATGCAGGGACTGAAGCTTTCTTT. Residues: CASSQDAGTEAFF.

The chain is built from TRBV5-1 and TRBJ2-5; D may be TRBD2 (5 bases). The CDR3 has 13 amino acids. V was shortened by 0 bases and J by 12 bases, with 15 bases between the two germline ends. From germline, CDR1 is SGHRS and CDR2 YFSETQ. The CDR3 loop is CASSLDERTGKYF. The CDR3 DNA reads as TGCGCCAGCAGCTTGGACGAGAGGACGGGAAAGTACTTC.

Written as DNA, the CDR3 is TGTGCCAGCAGCTTAGGGGGTAGGGGGGGTCAGCCCCAGCATTTT. Translation: CASSLGGRGGQPQHF. The J gene is TRBJ1-5, the V gene TRBV7-2; D possibly corresponds to TRBD1 (6 bases). The germline V gene has CDR1 SGHTA and CDR2 FQGNSA. This CDR3 region has 15 residues. V lost 1 base, J lost 6 bases, and 13 bases lay in between.

CDR3 in amino acids: CASSQGDRRGNTEAFF. The CDR3 DNA sequence: TGTGCCAGCAGCCAAGGGGACAGAAGGGGGAATACTGAAGCTTTCTTT. J is TRBJ1-1 and V is TRBV4-2, with 7 bases identical to TRBD1. CDR1 is LGHNA, CDR2 YNFKEQ, per germline. V was pared by 1 base and J by 5 bases, with 10 bases of the junction left unmatched. CDR3 length equals 16 residues.

The chain is built from TRBV7-2 and TRBJ2-3, with 12 bases that match TRBD1. Germline lookup yields CDR1 SGHTA and CDR2 FQGNSA. J was trimmed by 11 bases and V by 5 bases; bases with no gene match: 11. The CDR3 runs 15 residues. The CDR3, as DNA: TGTGCCAGCAGCCTCTCCGGGACAGGGGGCTACATGCAGTATTTT. This translates into CASSLSGTGGYMQYF.

This clone was picked up one time. The J gene is TRBJ1-6, the V gene TRBV20-1; maybe TRBD1 (5 bases). The germline V and J ends were trimmed by 3 bases and 0 bases, with 9 bases remaining between them. Germline CDR1 DFQATT, CDR2 SNEGSKA (reference sequence). This CDR3 is built from 15 residues. The CDR3 region is CSASTGDSYNSPLHF. In DNA, the CDR3 is TGCAGTGCTAGTACAGGAGACTCCTATAATTCACCCCTCCACTTT.

V usage is TRBV12-3 or TRBV12-4 and J usage is TRBJ2-1; 9 bases line up with TRBD2. The CDR3 totals 13 residues. Trimming at V came to 10 bases and at J to 7 bases, leaving 8 bases not matched to a gene. CDR3 sequence (DNA): TGTGCCACACGGTCTAGCGGGGAAAATGAGCAGTTCTTC. Its protein is CATRSSGENEQFF.

J is TRBJ1-6 and V is TRBV30, with D maybe TRBD1 (6 bases). CDR3 length equals 14 residues. With 0 bases removed from V and 8 bases from J, the gap between germline ends came to 11 bases. CDR1 is GTSNPN and CDR2 is SVGIG in the germline V gene (reference sequence). Here the CDR3 reads CAWSVGTRDSPLHF. The CDR3 DNA sequence: TGTGCCTGGAGTGTGGGGACAAGAGATTCACCCCTCCACTTT.